Below, one T cell receptor (beta chain) is given with its context. The antigen this receptor binds is unknown. No base-level quality is on record; no much larger clone is a single base apart. In total, fewer than 750 healthy bone marrow donors made up the cohort. At the time of sampling, every cohort member was nominally healthy, though immune exposures that went unrecorded were likely present. The donor was CMV seronegative and was included in the group of a few hundred seronegative cohort members. Every donor gave a peripheral blood sample, and the peripheral blood mononuclear cells from that sample were used for TCR beta sequencing. The Qiagen DNeasy Blood Extraction Kit was used to extract genomic DNA from the blood cell samples. Trimming accounts for 6 bases at V and 3 bases at J, while the number of junction bases matched to no gene is 1. Its CDR3 holds 11 amino acids, cysteine through phenylalanine. The kept DNA is CDR3 alone, 33 bases in frame from the first base. The germline V gene supplies CDR1 SQVTM and CDR2 ANQGSEA.

The data stem from a study of cytomegalovirus exposure and HLA in healthy donors (dated by TCRdb to 2017 to 2019). About the investigation overall: An earlier analysis of roughly 500 of the donors reported approximately 300 Gb of sequence data and some 100 million unique TCR beta sequences from around 200 million T cells. Approximately 310 gigabases of sequencing data and some 85 million unique TCR sequences were included in an early release covering about 600 HLA-typed donors. Among the roughly 400 genotyped donors, around 81% belonged to the genetic ancestry cluster associated with self-reported Caucasian donors. The study was designed to test whether signatures of past pathogen exposure could be identified by cataloging public T cell receptors. The study used immunosequencing to profile the T cell repertoires of approximately 640 subjects and linked those repertoires to cytomegalovirus serostatus. In addition to the first cohort of about 650 subjects, a separate validation cohort of 120 different subjects was used. The study combined high-throughput TCR immunosequencing, statistical association of individual TCRs with disease status, and machine learning to predict cytomegalovirus infection status. To study patterns of TCR occurrence, a later analysis re-analyzed previously published TCR beta repertoires from hundreds of donors and added high-resolution HLA genotyping. In the later analysis, no new phenotypic data were used to find candidate immune exposures; instead, reliance was placed on TCR beta sequences and their occurrence across donors. In an earlier analysis of several hundred of the donors, high-throughput TCR beta sequencing was used to judge whether each TCR beta V gene segment behaved as functional or pseudogenic. Alongside the repertoire data, information on donor age, sex, ethnicity and CMV serostatus was compiled. Genome-wide SNP genotypes for about 65% of the roughly 700 donors were used in a later genetic analysis, which treated that subset as a discovery cohort. All discovery cohort repertoires had been generated using a single sequencing platform. HLA typing covered class I and class II loci at four-digit resolution. The number of typed donors differed by locus: about 620-630 for A, B, C, DRB1 and DQB1; some 500 for DQA1; approximately 610 for DPA1; and some 470 for DPB1. Roughly 5 DR-DQ haplotypes were treated as single units for association and clustering because of strong linkage in the cohort. On average, roughly 240,000 unique TCR beta nucleotide sequences were sequenced per donor among fewer than 500 genotyped donors of the cohort, with roughly 20% of those sequences being non-productive. Results the study describes overall, beyond this receptor: Across donors, most TCR sequences were observed very rarely, whereas some public TCRs were present in many individuals. The authors suggested that the approach could potentially be extended to other disease states and immunological phenotypes. A cluster of highly shared sequence variants was judged likely to represent a technical artifact of the sequencing pipeline. Because the 87-base-pair reads could not distinguish some IMGT-functional V segments, including TRBV6-2 and TRBV6-3, those segments were excluded. HLA typing was unavailable for some donors at each locus, so association tests used only the typed subset. In the study, 150 to 200 TCR beta chains were listed as associated with cytomegalovirus. Correlated functional status among segregating V segments might reflect linkage disequilibrium, but an unknown experimental factor could not be ruled out. When HLA alleles, especially DR and DQ, strongly co-occurred, attributing TCR associations to individual alleles was difficult. In both the original and validation cohorts, the classifier was reported to diagnose cytomegalovirus status with high specificity and sensitivity. A few of the identified cytomegalovirus-associated TCR beta chains were confirmed in vitro to be specific for cytomegalovirus antigens. According to a later analysis, most CMV-associated TCR beta chains appeared to be HLA-restricted, and the HLA associations seemed to be driven largely by CMV exposure. At a false discovery rate of 0.05, a later analysis linked about 17,000 TCR beta sequences to specific HLA alleles. Sequencing depth was assumed to be roughly uniform across donors in the presence/absence analyses, though that assumption may not hold. A later genetic analysis associated a missense DCLRE1C variant with V-gene and J-gene trimming of TCR beta chains, and an independent cohort replicated the association. In a later genetic analysis, fewer N-insertions in productive TCRs were reported among donors in an Asian-associated ancestry cluster than the roughly 700-donor mean. Only TCR beta chains were sequenced in this cohort, and the absence of alpha or paired-chain data limited detectable features. The only immune exposure information available for the cohort was CMV serostatus. A further reported finding was that TCR beta sequences accurately predicted the HLA-A and HLA-B alleles for most subjects in the first cohort. In a later analysis, several top co-occurrence clusters were reported to appear linked to parvovirus B19, influenza, CMV and Epstein-Barr virus. Because counts were too low, seventeen rarely observed V segments, including chromosome 9 orphons, were excluded from the earlier analysis of fewer than 650 of the donors. In a later analysis, TCR association rates were found to vary across HLA loci, with the most associated TCRs seen for DRB1 alleles and the fewest for HLA-C alleles. In an earlier analysis of 500 to 650 of the donors, most TCR beta V segments appeared in productive rearrangements about 87% or about 30% of the time, broadly matching IMGT annotations. In a later analysis, HLA-associated TCR beta chains were found to be more clonally expanded and to have lower generation probabilities than equally common non-associated chains.

Preparation of the library involved the immunoSEQ multiplex PCR assay. For the multiplex PCR, a mixture combining 60 forward primers for TCR Vbeta segments and 13 reverse primers for TCR Jbeta segments was used. The CDR3 region of rearranged TCR beta genes was amplified from genomic DNA by a multiplex PCR assay. The Illumina HiSeq System was used to sequence the amplified TCR beta libraries as 87-base-pair reads. As for how the authors treated the data: A later analysis counted approximately 74 million unique TCR beta chains across the 550 to 800 repertoires, and about 10 million of these chains were shared by at least two donors. Raw reads were error-corrected and collapsed into unique sequences with a nearest-neighbor algorithm that merged closely related sequences to remove PCR and sequencing errors. Alignment of CDR3 sequences to IMGT reference sequences was used to assign V, D and J gene segments. For a sequence to be retained, a match of at least six nucleotides to both a V gene segment and a J gene segment was required. A rearrangement was called productive if the CDR3 had no stop codons and remained in frame with V and J, and every other rearrangement was called non-productive. CDR3 was defined according to IMGT convention as the region running from the second conserved V-encoded cysteine to the conserved J-encoded phenylalanine. Sequences without an unambiguous match to a single V gene segment were excluded from the earlier analysis of 587 of the donors. In an earlier analysis of about 590 of the donors, a V segment was called functional when productive rearrangements were above 56.7%, and segregating when the standard deviation between donors exceeded 5%. A statistical classification framework was developed to diagnose cytomegalovirus status using the catalog of TCR beta chain sequences. A later analysis assigned V and J genes by comparing TCR nucleotide sequences with IMGT/GENE-DB human TR gene sequences. The TCRdist pipeline was used in a later analysis to assign CDR3 sequences and most-parsimonious VDJ recombination scenarios. In a later analysis, every TCR beta chain was defined by the combination of its CDR3 amino acid sequence and its V-gene family, and reads without a unique V-gene family were dropped. To address suspected cross-contamination and a sequencing artifact, a later analysis removed around 600 highly shared, low-generation-probability nucleotide sequences. In a later analysis, a clonal expansion index was calculated for each public chain from normalized within-repertoire ranks of inferred template counts. Generation probabilities in a later analysis came from a VDJ recombination model fitted to out-of-frame rearrangements, and those results were checked against IGoR. Hypergeometric tests were used in a later analysis to score TCR-TCR, TCR-HLA and TCR-CMV co-occurrence, with a repertoire-size bias correction applied to the TCR pairs. In a later analysis, false discovery rates were estimated by permuting HLA or CMV assignments 20 times. In a later analysis, co-occurring TCRs were grouped with DBSCAN, and TCRdist sequence similarity was added when clustering was performed within HLA-allele-positive subsets. For co-occurrence clustering, repertoires with fewer than 30,000 or more than 120,000 public chains were excluded, along with roughly five repertoires with anomalous nucleotide sharing. Sourced from immuneACCESS, this table was stored by TCRdb with only in-frame sequences that have V and J called. A share of the clones is absent; for the studies checked, an unresolved V gene accounts for under half, and the remainder has no known explanation. V and J calls and clone size come straight from that table; D and trimming were deduced from the DNA. This sample gives under 250,000 clones in total; 65% to 85% of them show up just once. The biggest ten clones account for 0.71% of the sample.

The sequence derives from a boy younger than 10 in good health and CMV-seronegative. The sequence is built from TRBV29-1 and TRBJ1-2, and 7 bases in between align with TRBD1. The sample was PBMCs. The CDR3 loop reads CSVDRDYGYTF. The bases are TGCAGCGTAGACAGGGACTATGGCTACACCTTC.